This TCR beta chain emerged from a study of shared clonotypes between healthy human individuals. General observations from the study: Naive subsets tended to show greater estimated richness than memory subsets.

Details on this clone: Its antigen is unknown.

As handled by the study authors: Sequence data from immunoSEQ were junction-only and lacked quality scores; consequently, filtering differed. Assay: immunoSEQ multiplex PCR; the TCRdb copy retains only in-frame clones and omits some. The D gene and trimming were derived from the DNA, and the V and J assignments and clone size from that table. The table includes roughly 1 million clones, about 74% detected once. The CDR3 is made up of 14 amino acids. Trimming removed 0 bases at V and 0 bases at J, with 3 bases between. The germline V gene has CDR1 SGHRS and CDR2 YFSETQ. The sample was memory CD4+ T cells sorted from blood. The subset was: CD45RA-negative fraction. The TCR was taken from a man aged 18 to 29 in good health. This rearrangement joins TRBV5-1 to TRBJ1-4; D is ambiguous. CDR3 region: CASSLAATNEKLFF. The CDR3 bases are TGCGCCAGCAGCTTGGCCGCAACTAATGAAAAACTGTTTTTT.